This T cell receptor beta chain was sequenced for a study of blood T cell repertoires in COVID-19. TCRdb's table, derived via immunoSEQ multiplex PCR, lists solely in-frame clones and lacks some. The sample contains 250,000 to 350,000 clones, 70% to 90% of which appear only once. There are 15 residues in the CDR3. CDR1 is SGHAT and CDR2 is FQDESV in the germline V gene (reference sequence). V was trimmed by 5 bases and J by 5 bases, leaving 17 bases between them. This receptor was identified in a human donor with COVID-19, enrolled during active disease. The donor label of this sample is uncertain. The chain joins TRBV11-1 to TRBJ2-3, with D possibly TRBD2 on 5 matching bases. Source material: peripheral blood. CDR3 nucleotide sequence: TGTGCCAGCAGCCCCCACGGGATACGTGGAGATACGCAGTATTTT. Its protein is CASSPHGIRGDTQYF.